These 20 T cell receptor beta chains originate from one sample sequenced in a study of blood T cell repertoires in COVID-19. The data were produced by immunoSEQ multiplex PCR, yet TCRdb's version contains in-frame clones alone and is incomplete. The table lists hundreds of thousands of clones, approximately 90% of them singletons. The source material was peripheral blood. The source is a woman under 40 with active or convalescent COVID-19.

The chain combines TRBV18 with TRBJ2-2; no reliable D call. CDR1 KGHSH and CDR2 LQKENI come from the germline V gene. The CDR3 length is 12 residues. V was cut by 3 bases and J by 8 bases, with 7 bases left in between. The CDR3 loop is CASSPQSGELFF. The CDR3 DNA is TGTGCCAGCTCACCCCAGTCTGGGGAGCTGTTTTTT.

This clone was seen only once. The chain employs TRBV4-1 and TRBJ2-3, with 11 bases aligning to TRBD2. J was trimmed by 0 bases and V by 3 bases; bases with no gene match: 8. This CDR3 has 18 residues. The germline gives CDR1 MGHRA, CDR2 YSYEKL. CDR3 protein: CASSHPKTSGKSTDTQYF. The CDR3 region has the DNA TGCGCCAGCAGCCATCCGAAGACTAGCGGGAAGAGCACAGATACGCAGTATTTT.

The chain employs TRBV14 and TRBJ2-3; TRBD1 matches 9 bases. The CDR3 length is 15 residues. J was trimmed by 6 bases and V by 4 bases; bases with no gene match: 8. Germline CDR1 and CDR2: SGHDN and FVKESK. This CDR3 reads CASSLWGQGQDTQYF. The DNA for the CDR3 is TGTGCCAGCAGCCTCTGGGGACAGGGTCAGGATACGCAGTATTTT.

This sequence joins TRBV3-1 (or the pseudogene TRBV3-2) and TRBJ1-2, with D possibly being TRBD1 (5 bases). This CDR3 spans 16 amino acids. Trimming removed 0 bases from V and 3 bases from J, with 14 bases in between. Germline assignment: CDR1 LGHDT and CDR2 YNNKEL (reference sequence). The DNA for the CDR3 is TGTGCCAGCAGCCAAGATGCGGCAGGGTGGGACTATGGCTACACCTTC. This gives the protein CASSQDAAGWDYGYTF.

V usage is TRBV14 and J usage is TRBJ1-1, with 7 bases aligning to TRBD1. This CDR3 comprises 14 residues. Trimming took 2 bases from V and 4 from J; bases not matched to a gene: 4. CDR1 SGHDN and CDR2 FVKESK come from the germline V gene. The CDR3 bases are TGTGCCAGCAGCCAAAAACAGGGGACCACTGAAGCTTTCTTT. Its translation: CASSQKQGTTEAFF.

The gene calls are TRBV5-1 and TRBJ2-7; 7 bases map to TRBD2. This CDR3 spans 15 amino acids. Trimming removed 6 bases from V and 0 bases from J; junction bases left unmatched: 9. Per the germline V gene, CDR1 is SGHRS and CDR2 is YFSETQ. CDR3 DNA: TGCGCCAGCAACCCTGCTAGCGGAAGCTCCTACGAGCAGTACTTC. Its translation is CASNPASGSSYEQYF.

The CDR3 is CASSYAGTGATNEQFF. In DNA form, the CDR3 reads TGTGCCAGCAGTTACGCCGGGACAGGAGCCACCAATGAGCAGTTCTTC. The rearrangement joins TRBV6-5 to TRBJ2-1; TRBD1 matches 8 bases. CDR1 and CDR2 (germline): MNHEY, SVGAGI. The CDR3 consists of 16 residues. V trimming: 2 bases; J trimming: 6 bases; junction bases outside the gene matches: 9.

The V gene is TRBV10-1, the J gene TRBJ2-7; 8 nucleotides align to TRBD1. The CDR3 loop spans 13 amino acids. The germline gives CDR1 WNHNN, CDR2 SYGVQD (reference sequence). J was trimmed by 6 bases and V by 5 bases; bases with no gene match: 6. CDR3: CASSRDRLGEQYF. The CDR3 DNA reads as TGCGCCAGCAGTAGGGACAGGTTGGGCGAGCAGTACTTC.

The CDR3 DNA follows: TGTGCCTGGAGTGTATGGGGACAGGGCGGTACTGAAGCTTTCTTT. It translates to CAWSVWGQGGTEAFF. This chain uses TRBV30 with TRBJ1-1; 9 bases are shared with TRBD1. Germline values: CDR1 GTSNPN, CDR2 SVGIG (reference sequence). This CDR3 is 15 amino acids long. V was clipped by 0 bases and J by 5 bases; unmatched bases: 7. Supplemented by reference TRBV30 and TRBJ1-1, the full variable domain reads SQTIHQWPATLVQPVGSPLSLECTVEGTSNPNLYWYRQAAGRGLQLLFYSVGIGQISSEVPQNLSASRPQDRQFILSSKKLLLSDSGFYLCAWSVWGQGGTEAFFGQGTRLTVV.

This clone has only one observation. The chain uses TRBV2 and TRBJ2-5; D may be TRBD2 (5 bases). Germline V gene lookup returns CDR1 SNHLY and CDR2 FYNNEI. The CDR3 extends over 14 amino acids. Trimming stripped 4 bases from V and 4 bases from J, with 13 bases between. The CDR3 loop reads CASSVWLEGETQYF. CDR3 sequence (DNA): TGTGCCAGCAGTGTTTGGCTAGAGGGAGAGACCCAGTACTTC.

The chain links TRBV2 to TRBJ1-1, with a tentative D call TRBD1 (5 bases). The CDR3 has 17 amino acids. The V end was cut by 2 bases, the J end by 10 bases, with 26 bases between. Germline lookup yields CDR1 SNHLY and CDR2 FYNNEI. Written as DNA, the CDR3 is TGTGCCAGCAGTGAACAGGCTTTTCAGGGAATAATGGATCTAGCTTTCTTT. Residues: CASSEQAFQGIMDLAFF. The whole variable domain, remainder taken from reference TRBV2 and TRBJ1-1, is EPEVTQTPSHQVTQMGQEVILRCVPISNHLYFYWYRQILGQKVEFLVSFYNNEISEKSEIFDDQFSVERPDGSNFTLKIRSTKLEDSAMYFCASSEQAFQGIMDLAFFGQGTRLTVV.

The CDR3 DNA sequence: TGTGCCAGCAGCCAGTTCCTGACAGACACTGAAGCTTTCTTT. Residues: CASSQFLTDTEAFF. The chain has TRBV4-2 and TRBJ1-1; D might be TRBD1 (5 bases). The V and J ends lost 3 bases and 3 bases respectively, with 11 bases between them. Per germline, CDR1 LGHNA and CDR2 YNFKEQ. The CDR3 runs 14 residues.

This clone was seen once. The gene calls are TRBV19 and TRBJ2-3, with D maybe TRBD2 (5 bases). Germline assignment: CDR1 LNHDA and CDR2 SQIVND (reference sequence). The germline V and J ends were trimmed by 3 bases and 4 bases, with 11 bases remaining between them. This CDR3 spans 14 amino acids. The CDR3 region has the DNA TGTGCCAGTAGTATTGTCGAGGGAGCAGATACGCAGTATTTT. It encodes CASSIVEGADTQYF.

This clone has more than one count but fewer than ten. This chain links TRBV15 with TRBJ1-2, with a tentative D call TRBD1 (6 bases). Germline V gives CDR1 LNHNV, CDR2 YYDKDF (reference sequence). The V and J ends lost 4 bases and 4 bases respectively, with 13 bases between them. The CDR3 is 14 residues long. CDR3 protein: CATSKQGGGYGYTF. The DNA of the CDR3 is TGTGCCACCAGCAAACAAGGGGGGGGCTATGGCTACACCTTC.

The V gene is TRBV6-5, the J gene TRBJ1-1; no clear D gene. V lost 5 bases to trimming and J lost 5 bases, with 18 bases between them. The CDR3 is 15 residues long. Germline V lookup: CDR1 MNHEY, CDR2 SVGAGI. In nucleotides, the CDR3 is TGTGCCAGCAGTCTAGATCTATCCTACGGTACTGAAGCTTTCTTT. Protein product: CASSLDLSYGTEAFF.

This clone was detected a few times. The genes are TRBV5-1 and TRBJ1-3, with D perhaps matching TRBD1 (6 bases). The V gene's germline CDR1 is SGHRS and CDR2 YFSETQ. CDR3 length equals 14 residues. V was cut by 3 bases and J by 5 bases, with 12 bases left in between. This CDR3 reads CASSSGQARNTIYF. The DNA for the CDR3 is TGCGCCAGCAGCTCGGGACAAGCGCGAAACACCATATATTTT.

The rearrangement joins TRBV24-1 to TRBJ2-1; 7 bases agree with TRBD1. This CDR3 spans 16 amino acids. Germline V gene sequence: CDR1 KGHDR, CDR2 SFDVKD. V lost 8 bases and J lost 0; bases outside the gene matches: 9. Here the CDR3 DNA reads TGTGCCACCACTCCGGACCGGGACAGCTCCTACAATGAGCAGTTCTTC. Translation: CATTPDRDSSYNEQFF.

This clone was detected only a few times. V gene TRBV2 combines with J gene TRBJ2-7; D is undetermined. The CDR3 has 11 residues. Germline loops: CDR1 SNHLY, CDR2 FYNNEI. V was pared by 6 bases and J by 1 base, with 4 bases between. As DNA, the CDR3 is TGTGCCAGCAGGCAGTCCTACGAGCAGTACTTC. This codes for CASRQSYEQYF.

This chain connects TRBV18 to TRBJ2-1; 9 nucleotides match TRBD2. Germline CDR1 and CDR2: KGHSH and LQKENI. The ends lost 0 bases at V and 7 bases at J; junction bases unmatched: 4. This CDR3 is built from 15 residues. The CDR3 is CASSPPASGDNEQFF. The CDR3 DNA sequence: TGTGCCAGCTCACCACCGGCTAGCGGGGATAATGAGCAGTTCTTC.

The rearrangement uses TRBV4-1 and TRBJ1-3; D gene uncertain. Germline V gene lookup returns CDR1 MGHRA and CDR2 YSYEKL. The CDR3 is 15 residues long. V dropped 4 bases and J dropped 4 bases, with 14 bases sitting between them. This CDR3 reads CASSLQSLAGNTIYF. Written as DNA, the CDR3 is TGCGCCAGCAGCCTACAGTCCTTGGCAGGAAACACCATATATTTT.